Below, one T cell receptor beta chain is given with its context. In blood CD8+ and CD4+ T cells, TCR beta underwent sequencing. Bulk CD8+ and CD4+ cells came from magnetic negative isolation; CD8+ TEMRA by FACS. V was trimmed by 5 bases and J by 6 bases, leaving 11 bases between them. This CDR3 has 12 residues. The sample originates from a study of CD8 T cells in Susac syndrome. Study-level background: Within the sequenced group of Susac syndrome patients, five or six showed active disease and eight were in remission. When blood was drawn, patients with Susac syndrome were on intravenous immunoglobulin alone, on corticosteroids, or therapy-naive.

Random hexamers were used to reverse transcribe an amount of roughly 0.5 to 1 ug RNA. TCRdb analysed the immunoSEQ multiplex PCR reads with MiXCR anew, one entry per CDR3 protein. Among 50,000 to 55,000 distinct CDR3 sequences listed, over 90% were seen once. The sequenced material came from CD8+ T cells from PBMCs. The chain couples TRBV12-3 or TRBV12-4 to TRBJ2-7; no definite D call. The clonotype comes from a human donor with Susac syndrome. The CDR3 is CASSPDGSEQYF. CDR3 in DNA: TGTGCCAGCAGTCCCGACGGGTCCGAGCAGTACTTC.